This T cell receptor beta chain appears in the sequencing data of a study of breast tumors, draining lymph nodes, adjacent tissues. CDR1 and CDR2 from the germline V gene are MGHRA and YSYEKL. This CDR3 has 14 residues. The V gene lost 1 base and the J gene lost 6 bases, with 10 bases spanning the gap. TCRdb re-derived calls from the multiplex PCR reads in MiXCR, one entry per CDR3 protein. The sample records some 66,000 distinct CDR3 sequences, around three fifths being singletons. V is TRBV4-1 and J is TRBJ2-1; D gene uncertain. The sequence was collected from a female donor with breast cancer. Some clones in this sample may be carry-over from other donors' samples. The sample comprised breast tumor tissue. The CDR3 bases are TGCGCCAGCAGCCAAGGAAGCGTTCCCAATGAGCAGTTCTTC. Translation gives CASSQGSVPNEQFF.